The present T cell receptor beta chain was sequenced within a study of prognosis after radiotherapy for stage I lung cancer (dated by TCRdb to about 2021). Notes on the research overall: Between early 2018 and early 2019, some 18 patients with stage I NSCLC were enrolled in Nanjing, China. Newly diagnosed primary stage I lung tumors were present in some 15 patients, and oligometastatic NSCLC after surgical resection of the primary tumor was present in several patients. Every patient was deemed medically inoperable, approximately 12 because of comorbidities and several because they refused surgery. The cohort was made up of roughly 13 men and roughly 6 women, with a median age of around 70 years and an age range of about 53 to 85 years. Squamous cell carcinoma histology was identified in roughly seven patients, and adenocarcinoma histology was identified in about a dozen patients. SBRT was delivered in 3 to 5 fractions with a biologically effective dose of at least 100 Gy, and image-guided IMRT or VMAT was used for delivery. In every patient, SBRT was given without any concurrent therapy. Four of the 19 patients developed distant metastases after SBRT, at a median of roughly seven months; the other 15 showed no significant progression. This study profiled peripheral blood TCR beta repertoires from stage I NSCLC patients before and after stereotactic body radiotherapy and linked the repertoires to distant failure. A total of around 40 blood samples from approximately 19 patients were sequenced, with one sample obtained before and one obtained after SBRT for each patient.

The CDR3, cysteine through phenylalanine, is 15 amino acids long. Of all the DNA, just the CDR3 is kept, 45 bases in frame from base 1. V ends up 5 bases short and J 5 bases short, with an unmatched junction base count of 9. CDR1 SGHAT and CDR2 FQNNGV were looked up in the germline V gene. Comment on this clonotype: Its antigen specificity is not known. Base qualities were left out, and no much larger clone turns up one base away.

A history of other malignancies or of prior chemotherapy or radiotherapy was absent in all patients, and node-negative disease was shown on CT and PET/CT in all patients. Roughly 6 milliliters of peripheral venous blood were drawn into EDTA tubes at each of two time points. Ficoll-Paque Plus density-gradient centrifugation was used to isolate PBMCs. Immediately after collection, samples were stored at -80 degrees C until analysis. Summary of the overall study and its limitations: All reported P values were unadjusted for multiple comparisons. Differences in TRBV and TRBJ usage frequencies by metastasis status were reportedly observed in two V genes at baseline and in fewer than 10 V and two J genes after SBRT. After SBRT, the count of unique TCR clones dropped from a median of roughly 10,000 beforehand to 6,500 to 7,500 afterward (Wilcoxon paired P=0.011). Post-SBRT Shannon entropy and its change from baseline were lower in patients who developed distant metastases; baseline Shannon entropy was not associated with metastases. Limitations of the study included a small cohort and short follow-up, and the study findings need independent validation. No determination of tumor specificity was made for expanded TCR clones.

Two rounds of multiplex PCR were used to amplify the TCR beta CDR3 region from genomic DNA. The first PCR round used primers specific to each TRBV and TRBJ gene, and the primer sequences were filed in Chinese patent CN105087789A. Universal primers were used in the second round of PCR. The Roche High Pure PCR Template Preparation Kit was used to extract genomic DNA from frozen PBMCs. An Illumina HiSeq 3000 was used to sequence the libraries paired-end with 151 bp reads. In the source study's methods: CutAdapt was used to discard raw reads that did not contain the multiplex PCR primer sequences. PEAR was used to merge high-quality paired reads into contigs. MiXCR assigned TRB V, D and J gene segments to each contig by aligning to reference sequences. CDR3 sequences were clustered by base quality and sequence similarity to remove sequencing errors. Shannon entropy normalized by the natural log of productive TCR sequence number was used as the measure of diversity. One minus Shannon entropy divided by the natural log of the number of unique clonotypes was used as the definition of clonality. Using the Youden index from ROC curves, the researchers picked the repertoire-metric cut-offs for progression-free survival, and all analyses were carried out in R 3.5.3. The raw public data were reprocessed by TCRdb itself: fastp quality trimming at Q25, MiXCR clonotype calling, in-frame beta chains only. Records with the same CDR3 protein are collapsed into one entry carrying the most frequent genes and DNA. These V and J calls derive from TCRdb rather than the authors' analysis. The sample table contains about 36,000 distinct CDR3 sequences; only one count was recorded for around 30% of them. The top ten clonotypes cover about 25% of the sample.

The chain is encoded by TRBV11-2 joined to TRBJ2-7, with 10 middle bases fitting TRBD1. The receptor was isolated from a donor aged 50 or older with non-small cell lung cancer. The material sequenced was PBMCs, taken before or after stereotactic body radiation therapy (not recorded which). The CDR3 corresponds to CASSQHDRGPDEQYF. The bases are TGTGCCAGCAGCCAACACGACAGGGGGCCGGACGAGCAGTACTTC.